The 21 T cell receptor beta chains in this list originate from one sample, sequenced in a study of blood T cell repertoires in COVID-19 (dated by TCRdb to the early 2020s). The library was produced with the immunoSEQ multiplex PCR assay. Imported from immuneACCESS, the table was reduced by TCRdb to in-frame sequences with V and J called. These copies leave out some clones; in studies compared against another copy, an unresolved V gene accounts for under half, and the cause of the remainder is not known. Within this sample are 250,000 to 300,000 clones, with 70% to 90% of them counted one time only. Of the sample, 5.5% to 8% is held by the ten largest clones. The material sequenced was peripheral blood. The receptors derive from a woman between 45 and 60 years old with COVID-19, enrolled during active disease.

This clone was detected only once. The rearrangement uses TRBV9 and TRBJ1-1; 9 positions match TRBD1. Germline V lookup: CDR1 SGDLS, CDR2 YYNGEE. This CDR3 has 17 residues. Unmatched junction bases numbered 11, after V lost 4 bases and J lost 1 base. The CDR3 nucleotides read TGTGCCAGCAGCTCCTCGGACAGGGGCTATGGGAACACTGAAGCTTTCTTT. It codes for CASSSSDRGYGNTEAFF. Variable domain in full (rest from reference TRBV9 and TRBJ1-1): DSGVTQTPKHLITATGQRVTLRCSPRSGDLSVYWYQQSLDQGLQFLIQYYNGEERAKGNILERFSAQQFPDLHSELNLSSLELGDSALYFCASSSSDRGYGNTEAFFGQGTRLTVV.

This clone has more than one count but fewer than ten. The chain carries TRBV10-1 and TRBJ1-2; no clear D. Germline V gene sequence: CDR1 WNHNN, CDR2 SYGVQD (reference sequence). The V end was cut by 11 bases, the J end by 2 bases, with 12 bases between. CDR3 length: 12 amino acids. The CDR3 nucleotides are TGCGCCGTCGGTGGGCAGAACTATGGCTACACCTTC. Translation gives CAVGGQNYGYTF.

The rearrangement joins TRBV7-8 to TRBJ1-1, with D uncertain. Trimming pared 0 bases from V and 0 bases from J, leaving 11 bases between. The CDR3 extends over 16 amino acids. In germline, CDR1 is SGHVS, CDR2 FQNEAQ. The CDR3 DNA sequence: TGTGCCAGCAGCTTAGCGTCTCCAGGATTGAACACTGAAGCTTTCTTT. Protein sequence: CASSLASPGLNTEAFF.

This rearrangement joins TRBV19 to TRBJ2-1; 7 bases map to TRBD1. Germline V gives CDR1 LNHDA, CDR2 SQIVND (reference sequence). The J segment lost 0 bases and the V segment lost 9 bases, leaving 8 bases of the junction unmatched. The length of the CDR3 is 15 residues. As DNA, the CDR3 is TGTGCCAGCACCCGGGACAGTGGCTCCTACAATGAGCAGTTCTTC. Translated, it gives CASTRDSGSYNEQFF.

The chain combines TRBV7-9 with TRBJ1-6; D is unresolved. The V and J ends lost 0 bases and 9 bases respectively, with 6 bases between them. The CDR3 has 13 residues. Per the germline V gene, CDR1 is SEHNR and CDR2 is FQNEAQ (reference sequence). The CDR3 spells CASSLALFSPLHF. The CDR3 nucleotides are TGTGCCAGCAGCTTAGCCCTTTTTTCACCCCTCCACTTT.

V and J are TRBV4-1 and TRBJ2-1; D possibly corresponds to TRBD1 (5 bases). Germline-derived CDR1 and CDR2 are MGHRA and YSYEKL. The ends were cut back, 1 base at V and 2 bases at J, with 12 bases in the middle. The CDR3 is 16 residues long. CDR3 in amino acids: CASSQVGAGTYNEQFF. In DNA form, the CDR3 reads TGCGCCAGCAGCCAAGTTGGGGCCGGAACCTACAATGAGCAGTTCTTC.

The chain joins TRBV18 to TRBJ2-5, with TRBD1 matching 8 bases. Germline CDR1 reads KGHSH; CDR2 reads LQKENI. This CDR3 spans 13 amino acids. J lost 5 bases, V lost 3 bases, and 2 bases had no gene match. CDR3 loop: CASSPTGVETQYF. In DNA form, the CDR3 reads TGTGCCAGCTCACCGACAGGGGTGGAGACCCAGTACTTC. Full variable domain (rest looked up from reference TRBV18 and TRBJ2-5): NAGVMQNPRHLVRRRGQEARLRCSPMKGHSHVYWYRQLPEEGLKFMVYLQKENIIDESGMPKERFSAEFPKEGPSILRIQQVVRGDSAAYFCASSPTGVETQYFGPGTRLLVL.

The J gene is TRBJ1-2, the V gene TRBV5-4; D may be TRBD1 (5 bases). The V end lost 5 bases, the J end lost 1 base, and 15 bases lay between the germline ends. CDR1 is SGHNT, CDR2 YYREEE, per germline (reference sequence). This CDR3 has 15 residues. The CDR3 spells CASSRTPGGNYGYTF. Here the CDR3 DNA reads TGTGCCAGCAGTAGAACTCCGGGGGGTAACTATGGCTACACCTTC. Full variable domain (rest looked up from reference TRBV5-4 and TRBJ1-2): ETGVTQSPTHLIKTRGQQVTLRCSSQSGHNTVSWYQQALGQGPQFIFQYYREEENGRGNFPPRFSGLQFPNYSSELNVNALELDDSALYLCASSRTPGGNYGYTFGSGTRLTVV.

The chain couples TRBV30 to TRBJ1-1; D is ambiguous. V dropped 1 base and J dropped 2 bases, with 8 bases sitting between them. CDR3 length equals 13 residues. Germline CDR1 and CDR2: GTSNPN and SVGIG (reference sequence). CDR3 sequence: CAWSETHNTEAFF. The CDR3 coding sequence is TGTGCCTGGAGTGAGACACACAACACTGAAGCTTTCTTT. Complete variable domain (other parts from reference TRBV30 and TRBJ1-1): SQTIHQWPATLVQPVGSPLSLECTVEGTSNPNLYWYRQAAGRGLQLLFYSVGIGQISSEVPQNLSASRPQDRQFILSSKKLLLSDSGFYLCAWSETHNTEAFFGQGTRLTVV.

The chain links TRBV5-1 to TRBJ1-2; the match to TRBD1 covers 8 bases. Germline values: CDR1 SGHRS, CDR2 YFSETQ. V was pared by 2 bases and J by 1 base, with 1 base of the junction left unmatched. This CDR3 has 14 amino acids. CDR3 sequence (DNA): TGCGCCAGCAGCTTACAGGGGGATAACTATGGCTACACCTTC. Translation gives CASSLQGDNYGYTF.

The V call is TRBV4-2, the J call TRBJ2-7; 10 nucleotides match TRBD1. Germline V lookup: CDR1 LGHNA, CDR2 YNFKEQ. The CDR3 loop spans 16 amino acids. J was trimmed by 4 bases and V by 0 bases; bases with no gene match: 6. The chain's CDR3 is CASSQERPGQGYEQYF. The CDR3, as DNA: TGTGCCAGCAGCCAAGAGAGGCCGGGACAGGGGTACGAGCAGTACTTC.

This sequence joins TRBV11-2 and TRBJ2-1; 8 positions match TRBD2. CDR3 length: 17 amino acids. With V trimmed by 5 bases and J by 0 bases, 9 bases remained unmatched. From germline, CDR1 is SGHAT and CDR2 FQNNGV. The CDR3 sequence: CASSPWERESSYNEQFF. CDR3 DNA sequence: TGTGCCAGCAGCCCCTGGGAGCGGGAGAGCTCCTACAATGAGCAGTTCTTC.

This rearrangement joins TRBV9 to TRBJ2-2; TRBD2 agrees at 10 bases. In germline, CDR1 is SGDLS, CDR2 YYNGEE. CDR3 length: 19 amino acids. The V segment lost 0 bases and the J segment 5 bases; nucleotides outside the gene matches: 13. CDR3 residues: CASSVGLPSGSGQTGELFF. The DNA of the CDR3 is TGTGCCAGCAGCGTAGGCCTTCCTAGCGGGAGTGGTCAAACCGGGGAGCTGTTTTTT.

The chain carries TRBV4-1 and TRBJ2-2; TRBD2 matches at 9 bases. The CDR3 covers 16 residues. V lost 4 bases and J lost 4; bases outside the gene matches: 7. CDR1 is MGHRA and CDR2 is YSYEKL in the germline V gene. The CDR3 nucleotides are TGCGCCAGCAGCCCTCTAGCGGGACGGAGCACCGGGGAGCTGTTTTTT. Protein sequence: CASSPLAGRSTGELFF.

The V call is TRBV19, the J call TRBJ1-1; D might be TRBD1 (5 bases). Trimming cost V 3 bases and J 3 bases, with 14 bases left between them. The CDR3 runs to 15 residues. The germline V gene encodes CDR1 LNHDA and CDR2 SQIVND (reference sequence). This CDR3 reads CASSMAGLRDTEAFF. CDR3 sequence (DNA): TGTGCCAGTAGTATGGCGGGGCTTCGGGACACTGAAGCTTTCTTT.

The sample holds a few counts of this clone. This rearrangement joins TRBV19 to TRBJ1-1, with D possibly TRBD1 on 5 matching bases. With 8 bases removed from V and 14 bases from J, the gap between germline ends came to 18 bases. CDR1 is LNHDA and CDR2 is SQIVND in the germline V gene (reference sequence). The CDR3 is made up of 11 amino acids. CDR3 in DNA: TGTGCCAGTGAATCCGGGACTACAGTATTCTTT. The encoded protein is CASESGTTVFF. Complete variable domain (other parts from reference TRBV19 and TRBJ1-1): DGGITQSPKYLFRKEGQNVTLSCEQNLNHDAMYWYRQDPGQGLRLIYYSQIVNDFQKGDIAEGYSVSREKKESFPLTVTSAQKNPTAFYLCASESGTTVFFGQGTRLTVV.

The CDR3 DNA follows: TGTGCCAGCAGCCGGGGGGGCTCTGGAAACACCATATATTTT. It codes for CASSRGGSGNTIYF. The V gene is TRBV7-3, the J gene TRBJ1-3; TRBD1 might be the D (5 bases). The CDR3 loop spans 14 amino acids. CDR1 and CDR2 from the germline V gene are SGHTA and FQGTGA. V was shortened by 5 bases and J by 0 bases, with 8 bases between the two germline ends. Supplemented by reference TRBV7-3 and TRBJ1-3, the full variable domain reads GAGVSQTPSNKVTEKGKYVELRCDPISGHTALYWYRQSLGQGPEFLIYFQGTGAADDSGLPNDRFFAVRPEGSVSTLKIQRTERGDSAVYLCASSRGGSGNTIYFGEGSWLTVV.

About this clone itself: Other nucleotide sequences in the sample specify the same CDR3. The rearrangement uses TRBV6-5 and TRBJ1-5; 9 bases map to TRBD1. Per germline, CDR1 MNHEY and CDR2 SVGAGI. V shed 2 bases and J 5 bases; nucleotides not matched to a gene: 4. CDR3 length: 15 amino acids. The CDR3 DNA sequence: TGTGCCAGCAGTTACACCTGGACAGGGGATCAGCCCCAGCATTTT. Residues: CASSYTWTGDQPQHF.

The chain combines TRBV20-1 with TRBJ2-7, with a weak D call TRBD1 (6 bases). Germline loops: CDR1 DFQATT, CDR2 SNEGSKA (reference sequence). The CDR3 is made up of 15 amino acids. V dropped 3 bases and J dropped 1 base, with 16 bases sitting between them. CDR3 sequence: CSASGTSFKSYEQYF. CDR3 coding DNA: TGCAGTGCTAGTGGGACAAGTTTTAAATCCTACGAGCAGTACTTC.

The V call is TRBV7-2, the J call TRBJ2-1; 8 positions match TRBD2. The germline V gene encodes CDR1 SGHTA and CDR2 FQGNSA. The CDR3 runs to 16 residues. The ends lost 5 bases at V and 4 bases at J; junction bases unmatched: 10. CDR3 residues: CASSLPGGPSYNEQFF. CDR3 in DNA: TGTGCCAGCAGCCTCCCGGGAGGGCCATCATACAATGAGCAGTTCTTC.

V usage is TRBV19 and J usage is TRBJ2-4; 7 positions agree with TRBD1. V was pared by 3 bases and J by 7 bases, with 12 bases of the junction left unmatched. The CDR3 totals 16 residues. The germline V gene has CDR1 LNHDA and CDR2 SQIVND (reference sequence). In DNA form, the CDR3 reads TGTGCCAGTAGTATGAGGGGTGAGGTCAGGGGGAACATTCAGTACTTC. Amino acids: CASSMRGEVRGNIQYF. Full variable domain (remainder filled in from reference TRBV19 and TRBJ2-4): DGGITQSPKYLFRKEGQNVTLSCEQNLNHDAMYWYRQDPGQGLRLIYYSQIVNDFQKGDIAEGYSVSREKKESFPLTVTSAQKNPTAFYLCASSMRGEVRGNIQYFGAGTRLSVL.